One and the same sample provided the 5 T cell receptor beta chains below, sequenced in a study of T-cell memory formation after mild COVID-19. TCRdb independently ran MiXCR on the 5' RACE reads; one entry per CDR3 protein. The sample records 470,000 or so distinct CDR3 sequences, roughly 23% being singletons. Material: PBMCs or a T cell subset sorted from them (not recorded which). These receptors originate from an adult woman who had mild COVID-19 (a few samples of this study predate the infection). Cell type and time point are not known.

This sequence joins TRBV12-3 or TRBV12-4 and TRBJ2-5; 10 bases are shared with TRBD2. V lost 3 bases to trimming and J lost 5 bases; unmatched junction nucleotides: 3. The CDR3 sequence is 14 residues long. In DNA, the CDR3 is TGTGCCAGCAGTTTGTCTAGCGGGAGCGAGACCCAGTACTTC. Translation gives CASSLSSGSETQYF.

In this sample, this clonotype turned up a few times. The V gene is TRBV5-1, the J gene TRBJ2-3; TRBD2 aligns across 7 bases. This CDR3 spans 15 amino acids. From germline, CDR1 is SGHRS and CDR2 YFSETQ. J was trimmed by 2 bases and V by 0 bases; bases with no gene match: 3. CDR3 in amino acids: CASSLVGTTTDTQYF. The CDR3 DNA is TGCGCCAGCAGCTTGGTAGGGACTACCACAGATACGCAGTATTTT.

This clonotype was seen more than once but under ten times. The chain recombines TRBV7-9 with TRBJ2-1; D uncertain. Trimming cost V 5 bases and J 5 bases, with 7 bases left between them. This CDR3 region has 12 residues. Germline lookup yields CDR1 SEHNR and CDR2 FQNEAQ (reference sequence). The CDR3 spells CASSPQHNEQFF. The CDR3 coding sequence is TGTGCCAGCAGCCCACAGCACAATGAGCAGTTCTTC.

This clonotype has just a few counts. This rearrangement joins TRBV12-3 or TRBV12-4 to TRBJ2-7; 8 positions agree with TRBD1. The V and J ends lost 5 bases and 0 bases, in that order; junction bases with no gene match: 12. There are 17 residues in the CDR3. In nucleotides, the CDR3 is TGTGCCAGCAGTGGGGGTTGGGGACAGGTCGTCTCCTACGAGCAGTACTTC. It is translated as CASSGGWGQVVSYEQYF.

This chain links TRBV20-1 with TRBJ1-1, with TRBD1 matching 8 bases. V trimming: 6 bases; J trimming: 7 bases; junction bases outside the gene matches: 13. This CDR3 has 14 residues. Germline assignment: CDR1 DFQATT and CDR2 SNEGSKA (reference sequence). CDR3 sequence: CSALRTGSHSEAFF. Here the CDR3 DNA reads TGCAGTGCCCTACGGACAGGGAGTCATAGTGAAGCTTTCTTT.